The 25 T cell receptor beta chains listed next were all sequenced from one sample in a study of T cells in Graves' hyperthyroidism and ophthalmopathy. RNA transcripts were the template for amplifying TCR beta CDR3 regions. With the HTBI primer set, the TCR CDR3 went through a first round of RT-PCR. MiXCR, applied by TCRdb to the multiplex PCR reads, yields one record per CDR3 protein. The sample consists of roughly 740,000 distinct CDR3 sequences, approximately 16% of them appearing once. Material for sequencing was blood. These receptors originate from a man between 18 and 35 years old with Graves' hyperthyroidism.

This clonotype was found once. J is TRBJ2-7 and V is TRBV11-2, with TRBD1 identical over 8 bases. With V trimmed by 0 bases and J by 6 bases, 4 bases remained unmatched. Germline-derived CDR1 and CDR2 are SGHAT and FQNNGV. The CDR3 loop spans 14 amino acids. The CDR3 region has the DNA TGTGCCAGCAGCTTAGATCCCGACAGGGGCGAGCAGTACTTC. It translates to CASSLDPDRGEQYF.

This clonotype was detected many times. The genes are TRBV20-1 and TRBJ2-3; D possibly matches TRBD1 or TRBD2 (5 bases each). Trimming pared 0 bases from V and 2 bases from J, leaving 12 bases between. The CDR3 is 15 residues long. Germline V gives CDR1 DFQATT, CDR2 SNEGSKA (reference sequence). CDR3 DNA sequence: TGCAGTGCTAGAGATTATTGGGGGAACACAGATACGCAGTATTTT. Translated, it gives CSARDYWGNTDTQYF.

This clonotype has more than one count but fewer than ten. The chain carries TRBV11-1 and TRBJ2-2; 13 nucleotides line up with TRBD2. The CDR3 totals 16 residues. Germline lookup yields CDR1 SGHAT and CDR2 FQDESV (reference sequence). V lost 5 bases, J lost 6 bases, and 6 bases stayed unmatched. CDR3 DNA: TGTGCCAGCAGCCCATGGACTAGCGGGGGCCCCGGGGAGCTGTTTTTT. The encoded protein is CASSPWTSGGPGELFF.

This rearrangement joins TRBV28 to TRBJ1-6, with D unclear. The CDR3 contains 15 residues. Germline CDR1 is MDHEN and CDR2 is SYDVKM. Trimming shortened V by 7 bases and J by 10 bases, and 20 bases separated the two germline ends. The CDR3: CASTPTSPLDSPLHF. As DNA, the CDR3 is TGTGCCAGCACCCCGACCTCACCTTTAGACTCACCCCTCCACTTT.

This clonotype was counted a few times. This chain links TRBV6-1 with TRBJ2-1, with 8 bases that match TRBD2. V lost 7 bases and J lost 0; bases outside the gene matches: 5. From germline, CDR1 is MNHNS and CDR2 SASEGT. CDR3 length: 15 residues. CDR3 protein: CASIDAGGSYNEQFF. Here the CDR3 DNA reads TGTGCCAGCATTGATGCGGGAGGCTCCTACAATGAGCAGTTCTTC.

This clonotype has more than one count but fewer than ten. The V call is TRBV9, the J call TRBJ2-1; perhaps TRBD2 as D (6 bases). CDR3 size: 15 residues. V lost 0 bases, J lost 7 bases, and 14 bases lay in between. Germline CDR1 and CDR2: SGDLS and YYNGEE. CDR3 nucleotides: TGTGCCAGCAGCGTAGTCGGGGGAGGCAGGAATGAGCAGTTCTTC. It codes for CASSVVGGGRNEQFF.

This sequence joins TRBV4-1 and TRBJ2-7; 7 positions agree with TRBD1. The germline V gene encodes CDR1 MGHRA and CDR2 YSYEKL. J was trimmed by 0 bases and V by 3 bases; bases with no gene match: 5. CDR3 length equals 15 residues. Written as DNA, the CDR3 is TGCGCCAGCAGCCAGGGGGACAGAAGCTCCTACGAGCAGTACTTC. It encodes CASSQGDRSSYEQYF.

The chain is built from TRBV18 and TRBJ2-6, with 10 bases matching TRBD1. Germline V lookup: CDR1 KGHSH, CDR2 LQKENI. The CDR3 contains 19 residues. Losses at the gene ends were 3 bases for V and 2 bases for J; bases not matched to a gene: 10. This chain's CDR3 is CASSPTRQGAFAGANVLTF. CDR3 DNA sequence: TGTGCCAGCTCACCCACGAGACAGGGGGCTTTTGCTGGGGCCAACGTCCTGACTTTC.

This clonotype showed up just a few times. The chain is built from TRBV18 and TRBJ1-1, with a possible D match to TRBD1 (6 bases). V dropped 3 bases and J dropped 1 base, with 12 bases sitting between them. The CDR3 loop spans 15 amino acids. Germline lookup yields CDR1 KGHSH and CDR2 LQKENI. As DNA, the CDR3 is TGTGCCAGCTCACCCGGGCAGGGGTCGAACACTGAAGCTTTCTTT. Translated, it gives CASSPGQGSNTEAFF.

Concerning this clonotype itself: This may be a read error: a much more frequent sequence differs by one nucleotide. The V call is TRBV7-3, the J call TRBJ2-1; D call uncertain. The germline V gene encodes CDR1 SGHTA and CDR2 FQGTGA. The length of the CDR3 is 14 residues. The V end lost 4 bases, the J end lost 1 base, and 8 bases lay between the germline ends. For the CDR3, the DNA is TGTGCCAGCAGCTCTACCGAATCCTACAATGAGCAGTTCTTC. As protein: CASSSTESYNEQFF.

The chain joins TRBV7-2 to TRBJ2-3, with 7 bases aligning to TRBD2. V trimming: 2 bases; J trimming: 2 bases; junction bases outside the gene matches: 13. The CDR3 extends over 18 amino acids. CDR1 SGHTA and CDR2 FQGNSA come from the germline V gene. The DNA for the CDR3 is TGTGCCAGCAGCTTATCAGTCGGGACTACTTTTCTCACAGATACGCAGTATTTT. Protein sequence: CASSLSVGTTFLTDTQYF.

Ten or more counts support this clonotype. This sequence joins TRBV5-1 and TRBJ2-7; D remains ambiguous. The germline V and J ends were trimmed by 4 bases and 2 bases, with 13 bases remaining between them. From germline, CDR1 is SGHRS and CDR2 YFSETQ. CDR3 size: 14 residues. The CDR3 spells CASSARTGTYEQYF. CDR3 DNA: TGCGCCAGCAGCGCGCGGACGGGTACCTACGAGCAGTACTTC.

This chain uses TRBV19 with TRBJ2-5, with 9 bases aligning to TRBD2. This CDR3 comprises 14 residues. Germline-derived CDR1 and CDR2 are LNHDA and SQIVND (reference sequence). With V trimmed by 3 bases and J by 5 bases, 4 bases remained unmatched. CDR3 protein: CASSILAGDETQYF. DNA of the CDR3: TGTGCCAGTAGTATCTTAGCGGGAGACGAGACCCAGTACTTC.

This clonotype was seen ten or more times. The V gene is TRBV18, the J gene TRBJ1-1; no clear D. The CDR3 is 13 amino acids. Germline V gives CDR1 KGHSH, CDR2 LQKENI. Trimming pared 3 bases from V and 2 bases from J, leaving 7 bases between. The CDR3 DNA is TGTGCCAGCTCACCGACGGGAAACACTGAAGCTTTCTTT. Amino acid sequence: CASSPTGNTEAFF.

V usage is TRBV20-1 and J usage is TRBJ2-3; D gene unclear. Trimming pared 2 bases from V and 1 base from J, leaving 4 bases between. Germline V gives CDR1 DFQATT, CDR2 SNEGSKA (reference sequence). The CDR3 is 12 residues long. CDR3 region: CSARRGTDTQYF. The CDR3 DNA reads TGCAGTGCTAGACGGGGCACAGATACGCAGTATTTT.

The chain joins TRBV30 to TRBJ2-6; a possible D gene is TRBD2 (5 bases). The V gene lost 5 bases and the J gene lost 0 bases, with 11 bases spanning the gap. The CDR3 totals 15 residues. Looked up from germline, CDR1 is GTSNPN and CDR2 is SVGIG (reference sequence). CDR3 nucleotide sequence: TGTGCCTGGGGGCCCGGGGACTCTGGGGCCAACGTCCTGACTTTC. It yields the protein CAWGPGDSGANVLTF.

This clonotype was detected many times. This chain joins TRBV12-3 or TRBV12-4 and TRBJ2-2, with unresolved D. The CDR3 spans 16 residues. Trimming shortened V by 1 base and J by 3 bases, and 12 bases separated the two germline ends. The CDR3 here is CASSLVPILHTGELFF. The DNA for the CDR3 is TGTGCCAGCAGTTTAGTACCGATATTACACACCGGGGAGCTGTTTTTT.

Ten or more counts support this clonotype. This chain uses TRBV28 with TRBJ2-1, with TRBD2 identical over 8 bases. The CDR3 consists of 11 residues. Losses at the gene ends were 7 bases for V and 8 bases for J; bases not matched to a gene: 1. Looked up from germline, CDR1 is MDHEN and CDR2 is SYDVKM. The CDR3 loop reads CASTGGDEQFF. The CDR3 coding sequence is TGTGCCAGCACGGGAGGGGATGAGCAGTTCTTC.

This clonotype occurred a few times. This chain links TRBV6-2 or TRBV6-3 with TRBJ2-4; D may match TRBD1 or TRBD2 (5 bases each). V lost 6 bases and J lost 4, with 16 bases in between. The CDR3 contains 15 residues. From germline, CDR1 is MNHEY and CDR2 SVGEGT. DNA of the CDR3: TGTGCCAGCAGCTCCCGAGGGGCGCCTAAAAACATTCAGTACTTC. It translates to CASSSRGAPKNIQYF.

This clonotype came up many times. The rearrangement uses TRBV20-1 and TRBJ2-1, with 9 bases matching TRBD2. This CDR3 is built from 14 residues. V trimming: 2 bases; J trimming: 6 bases; junction bases outside the gene matches: 5. Per germline, CDR1 DFQATT and CDR2 SNEGSKA (reference sequence). This CDR3 is CSARPGTSLNEQFF. As DNA, the CDR3 is TGCAGTGCTAGACCCGGGACTAGCCTCAATGAGCAGTTCTTC.

This clonotype was detected a few times. The rearrangement joins TRBV7-9 to TRBJ1-1; D is possibly TRBD1 (6 bases). V dropped 4 bases and J dropped 2 bases, with 23 bases sitting between them. CDR3 length: 18 residues. CDR1 is SEHNR and CDR2 is FQNEAQ in the germline V gene (reference sequence). The CDR3 DNA is TGTGCCAGCAGCTCGTGGGTAGGGGGGGCGTTGGGTAACACTGAAGCTTTCTTT. Its protein is CASSSWVGGALGNTEAFF.

This clonotype has only a few counts. The CDR3 spells CSASSGGSGSTDTQYF. CDR3 coding DNA: TGCAGTGCTAGTTCGGGCGGGAGTGGGAGCACAGATACGCAGTATTTT. The chain has TRBV20-1 and TRBJ2-3, with 7 nucleotides matching TRBD2. CDR1 DFQATT and CDR2 SNEGSKA come from the germline V gene (reference sequence). The CDR3 length is 16 residues. Unmatched junction bases numbered 9, after V lost 3 bases and J lost 0 bases.

The gene calls are TRBV19 and TRBJ2-6; 12 bases agree with TRBD1. Per the germline V gene, CDR1 is LNHDA and CDR2 is SQIVND (reference sequence). CDR3 length equals 17 residues. The V and J ends lost 5 bases and 2 bases, in that order; junction bases with no gene match: 4. CDR3 loop: CASSVRDRGPGANVLTF. As DNA, the CDR3 is TGTGCCAGTAGTGTACGGGACAGGGGGCCTGGGGCCAACGTCCTGACTTTC. Combining the CDR3 with reference TRBV19 and TRBJ2-6 gives the whole variable domain DGGITQSPKYLFRKEGQNVTLSCEQNLNHDAMYWYRQDPGQGLRLIYYSQIVNDFQKGDIAEGYSVSREKKESFPLTVTSAQKNPTAFYLCASSVRDRGPGANVLTFGAGSRLTVL.

This clonotype showed up just a few times. The chain recombines TRBV6-2 or TRBV6-3 with TRBJ2-1; D is perhaps TRBD2 (6 bases). The CDR3 has 16 amino acids. The V gene lost 5 bases and the J gene lost 3 bases, with 17 bases spanning the gap. CDR1 and CDR2 (germline): MNHEY, SVGEGT. CDR3 in DNA: TGTGCCAGCAGTCCGGACACCAGCGGGTACTACAATGAGCAGTTCTTC. It specifies CASSPDTSGYYNEQFF.

The chain recombines TRBV6-6 with TRBJ2-5; 12 bases map to TRBD2. This CDR3 has 18 amino acids. CDR1 MNHNY and CDR2 SVGAGI come from the germline V gene (reference sequence). V lost 2 bases, J lost 1 base, and 8 bases stayed unmatched. The CDR3 bases are TGTGCCAGCAGTTACAAGTTTCGGACTAGCGGGGTCCAAGAGACCCAGTACTTC. This encodes CASSYKFRTSGVQETQYF.